Included here is one TCR beta chain sequence, with context. This specimen belongs to a study of T cell changes during pregnancy in multiple sclerosis. Generated by immunoSEQ multiplex PCR, the TCRdb table keeps only in-frame clones and is missing some. The table shows some 71,000 clones, with more than 85% occurring only once. Between the trimmed V and J ends, which lost 1 base and 8 bases, there was a span of 11 bases. This CDR3 is built from 13 residues. Per germline, CDR1 SGHNT and CDR2 YENEEA. The material was CD4+ T cells from peripheral blood mononuclear cells, obtained in the third trimester of pregnancy. V usage is TRBV11-3 and J usage is TRBJ1-2; no definite D call. The sequence was obtained from a female donor in good health, enrolled as a control in a pregnancy study. The CDR3 loop reads CASSLVEGSGYTF. CDR3 DNA: TGTGCCAGCAGCTTAGTCGAGGGATCAGGCTACACCTTC.